This record concerns one T cell receptor (beta chain) sequence. Its antigen target is currently unknown. Base qualities are not provided; no much larger clone lies one nucleotide away. These data belong to a study of brain T cells in children with intractable seizures (dated by TCRdb to 2020 to 2022). Study-level background: As a first screen for immune gene transcripts, resected brain tissue from about 58 pediatric epilepsy surgery cases was run on a NanoString immunology panel. Of the 12 selected surgery cases, pre-surgery blood was also sequenced for eight, so four had brain tissue only. Overall study results and their limits: Sequencing depth differed between pre- and post-surgery blood, so clones missing from the pre-surgery sample may reflect undersampling. The patients' HCMV serostatus was not known, and viral specificity was inferred solely from CDR3 sequence similarity.

The immunoSEQ assay was used to generate TCR beta chain sequences from genomic DNA. Regarding the original processing steps: CDR3 sequences that did not begin with the conserved framework cysteine at position 104 were removed manually. To get clonality, the normalized Shannon's Diversity Index was subtracted from one, giving values from 0 (maximal diversity) to 1 (oligoclonal). Differences in the frequency of the same CDR3 between samples, such as brain versus blood, were assessed with chi-squared comparison-of-proportions tests. Public clonotypes were identified through searches of immuneACCESS, and similarity to known antiviral clonotypes was evaluated with the VDJdb browser. Held by TCRdb, this immuneACCESS table contains in-frame sequences only and omits some clones. Under half of the omission traces to an unresolved V gene where checked; the cause of the rest is unknown. For V, J and clone size, that table is used; D and trimming come from the DNA. The sample contains 110,000 or so clones, roughly 94% of them found a single time. The ten largest make up about 3.8% of the sample.

This specimen's time point label, per the study, means: resected brain tissue, or blood drawn just prior to surgery. The surgery cases that showed the highest brain T cell transcript signatures were chosen for TCR beta chain sequencing of brain tissue, and of blood when it was available. Before surgery, the patients had been given at least one anti-epileptic drug. The TCR-sequenced patients were children whose drug-resistant epilepsy was caused by tuberous sclerosis complex, focal cortical dysplasia, Rasmussen encephalitis or hemimegalencephaly. Blood samples were collected immediately before the epilepsy surgery. The Monarch genomic DNA purification kit was used to extract bulk genomic DNA from unsorted brain tissue and whole blood. Between the V and J ends, shortened by 6 bases and 5 bases respectively, the junction contains 17 bases. Counted from cysteine to phenylalanine, this CDR3 has 14 amino acids. CDR3 DNA is the only sequence kept; it has 42 bases, read in frame from the first base. CDR1 and CDR2 (MDHEN, SYDVKM) derive from the germline V gene.

The chain couples TRBV28 to TRBJ2-7, with the D gene uncertain. The receptor was isolated from a boy under three years old with hemimegalencephaly and intractable seizures. Here the sequenced sample was peripheral blood, taken at surgery. The CDR3 reads CASSLFTGPDEQYF. The DNA reads TGTGCCAGCAGCCTTTTCACTGGTCCTGACGAGCAGTACTTC. The entire variable domain, with the stretches around the CDR3 drawn from the reference TRBV28 and TRBJ2-7 proteins, is DVKVTQSSRYLVKRTGEKVFLECVQDMDHENMFWYRQDPGLGLRLIYFSYDVKMKEKGDIPEGYSVSREKKERFSLILESASTNQTSMYLCASSLFTGPDEQYFGPGTRLTVT.